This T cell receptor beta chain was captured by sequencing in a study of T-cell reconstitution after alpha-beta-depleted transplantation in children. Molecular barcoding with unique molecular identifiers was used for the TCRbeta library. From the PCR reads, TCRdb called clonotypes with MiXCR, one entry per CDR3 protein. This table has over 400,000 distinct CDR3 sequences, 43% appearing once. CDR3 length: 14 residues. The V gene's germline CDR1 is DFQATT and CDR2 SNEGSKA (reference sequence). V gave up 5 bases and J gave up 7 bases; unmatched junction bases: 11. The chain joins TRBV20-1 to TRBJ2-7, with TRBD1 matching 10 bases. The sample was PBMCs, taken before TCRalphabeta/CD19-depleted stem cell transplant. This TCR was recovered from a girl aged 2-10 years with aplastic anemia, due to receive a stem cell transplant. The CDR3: CSADLTGGTREQYF. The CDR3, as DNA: TGCAGTGCTGACCTGACAGGGGGCACTAGGGAGCAGTACTTC.